Presented here are 9 T cell receptor beta chains from one specimen sequenced in a study of STAT5B mutations in CD4+ large granular lymphocyte leukemia. Clones were read by immunoSEQ multiplex PCR, and TCRdb kept only the in-frame ones, dropping some. Found here are around 37,000 clones, about 80% of them singletons; the top ten hold 0.45% to 0.55%. Material for sequencing was CD4+ T cells from blood buffy coats. The receptor source for this set is a human donor in good health.

This clone has only a few counts. The rearrangement links TRBV7-2 to TRBJ2-2; the D gene is possibly TRBD1 (5 bases). V lost 8 bases to trimming and J lost 3 bases, with 10 bases between them. The CDR3 runs 13 residues. Germline CDR1 is SGHTA and CDR2 is FQGNSA. CDR3 in amino acids: CASFRDYTGELFF. In DNA form, the CDR3 reads TGTGCCAGCTTCAGGGATTACACCGGGGAGCTGTTTTTT.

The rearrangement links TRBV28 to TRBJ2-3, with TRBD1 matching 7 bases. V was pared by 5 bases and J by 4 bases, with 3 bases of the junction left unmatched. The germline V gene has CDR1 MDHEN and CDR2 SYDVKM. The CDR3 has 13 amino acids. CDR3 in amino acids: CASSPGQPDTQYF. The CDR3 DNA reads as TGTGCCAGCAGTCCGGGACAGCCAGATACGCAGTATTTT.

The chain has TRBV19 and TRBJ2-7, with 9 bases matching TRBD1. This CDR3 comprises 15 residues. Unmatched junction bases numbered 11, after V lost 5 bases and J lost 6 bases. CDR1 and CDR2 (germline): LNHDA, SQIVND (reference sequence). Here the CDR3 DNA reads TGTGCCAGTAGTCGGATCGAGGGACAGGGAGGCGAGCAGTACTTC. This encodes CASSRIEGQGGEQYF.

This sequence joins TRBV7-6 and TRBJ2-7, with 11 nucleotides matching TRBD2. Germline values: CDR1 SGHVS, CDR2 FNYEAQ. CDR3 size: 15 residues. J lost 2 bases, V lost 5 bases, and 5 bases had no gene match. The CDR3 is CASSLGTSGPYEQYF. Written as DNA, the CDR3 is TGTGCCAGCAGCCTGGGGACTAGCGGACCCTACGAGCAGTACTTC.

V usage is TRBV18 and J usage is TRBJ2-7; 9 bases match TRBD1. The junction had 2 bases not matched to a gene; V was cut back by 3 bases and J by 2 bases. Germline lookup yields CDR1 KGHSH and CDR2 LQKENI. The CDR3 consists of 14 residues. CDR3 sequence reads: CASSPRQGAYEQYF. CDR3 sequence (DNA): TGTGCCAGCTCACCGAGACAGGGGGCCTACGAGCAGTACTTC.

The V call is TRBV6-6, the J call TRBJ2-1, with 8 bases that match TRBD2. Germline CDR1 is MNHNY and CDR2 is SVGAGI (reference sequence). The CDR3 contains 15 residues. J was trimmed by 0 bases and V by 6 bases; bases with no gene match: 4. CDR3 region: CASSPSGSSYNEQFF. The CDR3 coding sequence is TGTGCCAGCAGCCCCAGCGGGAGCTCCTACAATGAGCAGTTCTTC.

This chain uses TRBV27 with TRBJ2-7; tentatively, D is TRBD1 (6 bases). The CDR3 has 14 residues. The V gene lost 8 bases and the J gene lost 2 bases, with 16 bases spanning the gap. Looked up from germline, CDR1 is MNHEY and CDR2 is SMNVEV (reference sequence). The CDR3 here is CASGPGEWAYEQYF. The CDR3 DNA sequence: TGTGCCAGCGGCCCAGGGGAATGGGCCTACGAGCAGTACTTC.

A single count supports this clone. The chain employs TRBV16 and TRBJ1-1; tentatively, D is TRBD1 (6 bases). The CDR3 loop spans 12 amino acids. Trimming took 5 bases from V and 9 from J, leaving 13 bases between them. Germline CDR1 reads KGHSY; CDR2 reads FQNENV. The CDR3 spells CASSLQGGKAFF. The DNA for the CDR3 is TGTGCCAGCAGCTTACAGGGCGGTAAAGCTTTCTTT.

The V gene is TRBV29-1, the J gene TRBJ2-7; TRBD1 might be the D (5 bases). The V end was cut by 3 bases, the J end by 2 bases, with 8 bases between. CDR3 length: 12 amino acids. Germline V lookup: CDR1 SQVTM, CDR2 ANQGSEA. CDR3 in amino acids: CSVELGPYEQYF. The CDR3 region has the DNA TGCAGCGTTGAGCTGGGGCCCTACGAGCAGTACTTC.